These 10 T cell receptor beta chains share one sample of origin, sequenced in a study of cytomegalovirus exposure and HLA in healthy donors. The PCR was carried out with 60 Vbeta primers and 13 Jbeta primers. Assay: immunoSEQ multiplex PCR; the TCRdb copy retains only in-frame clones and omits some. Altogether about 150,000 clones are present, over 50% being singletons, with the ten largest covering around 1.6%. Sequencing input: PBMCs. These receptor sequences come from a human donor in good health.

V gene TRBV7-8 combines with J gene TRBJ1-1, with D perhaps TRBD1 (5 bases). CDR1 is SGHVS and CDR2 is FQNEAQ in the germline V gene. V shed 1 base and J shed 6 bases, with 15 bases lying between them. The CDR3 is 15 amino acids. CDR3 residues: CASSLVAGLGAEAFF. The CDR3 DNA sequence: TGTGCCAGCAGCTTAGTTGCGGGACTGGGGGCTGAAGCTTTCTTT.

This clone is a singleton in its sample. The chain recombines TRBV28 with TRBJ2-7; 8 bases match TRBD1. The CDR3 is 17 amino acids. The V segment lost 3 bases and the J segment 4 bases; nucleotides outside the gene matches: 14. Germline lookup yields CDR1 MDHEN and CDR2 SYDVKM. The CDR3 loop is CASSFLQGAGGIYEQYF. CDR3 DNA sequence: TGTGCCAGCAGTTTTTTGCAGGGGGCAGGGGGGATTTACGAGCAGTACTTC.

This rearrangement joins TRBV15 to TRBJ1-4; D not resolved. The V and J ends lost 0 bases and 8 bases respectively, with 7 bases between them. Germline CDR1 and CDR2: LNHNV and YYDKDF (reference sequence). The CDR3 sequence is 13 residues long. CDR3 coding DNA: TGTGCCACCAGCAGAGAGCCCGGGGAAAAACTGTTTTTT. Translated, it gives CATSREPGEKLFF.

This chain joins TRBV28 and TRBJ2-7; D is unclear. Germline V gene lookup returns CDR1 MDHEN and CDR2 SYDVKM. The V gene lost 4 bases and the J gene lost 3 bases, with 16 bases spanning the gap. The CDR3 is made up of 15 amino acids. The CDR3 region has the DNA TGTGCCAGCAGTTCGATGGAGACGGATCGCTACGAGCAGTACTTC. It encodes CASSSMETDRYEQYF.

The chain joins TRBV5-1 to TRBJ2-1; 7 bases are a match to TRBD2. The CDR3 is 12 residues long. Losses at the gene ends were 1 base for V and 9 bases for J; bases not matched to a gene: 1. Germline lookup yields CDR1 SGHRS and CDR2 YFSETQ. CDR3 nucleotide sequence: TGCGCCAGCAGCTTGTCGGGAGGTGAGCAGTTCTTC. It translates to CASSLSGGEQFF.

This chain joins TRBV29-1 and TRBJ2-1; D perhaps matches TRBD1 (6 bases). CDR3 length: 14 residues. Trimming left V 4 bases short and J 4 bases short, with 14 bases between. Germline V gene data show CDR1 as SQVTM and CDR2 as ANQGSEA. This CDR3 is CSVGGRTAYNEQFF. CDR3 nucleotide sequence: TGCAGCGTTGGAGGGCGGACAGCTTACAATGAGCAGTTCTTC.

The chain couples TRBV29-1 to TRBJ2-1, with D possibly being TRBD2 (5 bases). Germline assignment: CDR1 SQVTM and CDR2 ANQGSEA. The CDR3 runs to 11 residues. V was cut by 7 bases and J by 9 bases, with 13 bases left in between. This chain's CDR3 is CSAALVSEQFF. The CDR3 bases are TGCAGCGCTGCACTAGTTAGTGAGCAGTTCTTC.

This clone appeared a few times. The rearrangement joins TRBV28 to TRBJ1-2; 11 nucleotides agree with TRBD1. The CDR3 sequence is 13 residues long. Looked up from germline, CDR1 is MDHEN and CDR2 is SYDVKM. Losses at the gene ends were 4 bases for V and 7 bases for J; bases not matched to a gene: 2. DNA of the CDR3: TGTGCCAGCAGTTCCGGGACAGGGGGTGGCTACACCTTC. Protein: CASSSGTGGGYTF.

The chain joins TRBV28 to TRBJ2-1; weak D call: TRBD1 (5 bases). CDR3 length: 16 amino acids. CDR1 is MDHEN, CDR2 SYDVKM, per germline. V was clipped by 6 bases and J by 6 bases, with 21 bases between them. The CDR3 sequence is CASRLKIPSGANEQFF. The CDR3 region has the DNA TGTGCCAGCAGGTTGAAAATTCCCTCTGGGGCCAATGAGCAGTTCTTC. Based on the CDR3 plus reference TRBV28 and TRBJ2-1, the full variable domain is DVKVTQSSRYLVKRTGEKVFLECVQDMDHENMFWYRQDPGLGLRLIYFSYDVKMKEKGDIPEGYSVSREKKERFSLILESASTNQTSMYLCASRLKIPSGANEQFFGPGTRLTVL.

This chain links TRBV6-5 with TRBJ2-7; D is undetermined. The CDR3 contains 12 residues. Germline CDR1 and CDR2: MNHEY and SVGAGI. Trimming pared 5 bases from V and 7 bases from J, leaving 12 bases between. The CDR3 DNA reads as TGTGCCAGCAGTGACTTCCCGGGTGAGCAGTACTTC. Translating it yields CASSDFPGEQYF.